The rows below give T cell receptor beta chains drawn from one sample of a study of CD4 T cells in relation to SARS-CoV-2 and coronaviruses. No antigen has been assigned to these receptors. Using immunoSEQ multiplex PCR, the repertoire was profiled, and TCRdb retains in-frame clones only, with some absent. The data show approximately 20,000 clones, with about 86% seen just once and around a tenth held by the top ten. The sample was CD4+ T cells from PBMCs, cultured in vitro. These receptors were taken from a human donor in good health. The CDR3 runs from the conserved cysteine through the conserved F or W. D genes are given only for firm matches. Size values are once, few and many counts, or a class for expanded clones, and some rows have none.

clone_size | cdr3_length | j_call | v_call | d_call | cdr3_aa | cdr3_nt
few | 15 | TRBJ2-7 | TRBV5-1 | . | CASSLTAPQTYEQYF | TGCGCCAGCAGCTTGACAGCACCCCAAACCTACGAGCAGTACTTC
. | 15 | TRBJ2-5 | TRBV6-1 | . | CASSESAGYQETQYF | TGTGCCAGCAGTGAATCGGCCGGGTACCAAGAGACCCAGTACTTC
. | 15 | TRBJ1-6 | TRBV7-9 | . | CASSLAAGRDSPLHF | TGTGCCAGCAGCTTAGCCGCCGGTAGGGATTCACCCCTCCACTTT
. | 15 | TRBJ2-5 | TRBV3-1/TRBV3-2 | . | CASSQGTTGVKTQYF | TGTGCCAGCAGCCAAGGGACAACGGGTGTAAAGACCCAGTACTTC
few | 15 | TRBJ2-2 | TRBV9 | TRBD2 | CASSPSGANTGELFF | TGTGCCAGCAGTCCTAGCGGGGCGAACACCGGGGAGCTGTTTTTT
few | 14 | TRBJ1-5 | TRBV7-2 | . | CASSLVGYNQPQHF | TGTGCCAGCAGCTTAGTAGGATACAATCAGCCCCAGCATTTT
. | 14 | TRBJ1-2 | TRBV7-2 | . | CASSLASGRGGYTF | TGTGCCAGCAGCTTAGCGTCAGGGCGAGGTGGCTACACCTTC
. | 12 | TRBJ2-3 | TRBV7-9 | . | CASSWIADTQYF | TGTGCCAGCAGCTGGATTGCGGATACGCAGTATTTT
. | 15 | TRBJ1-1 | TRBV5-1 | TRBD1 | CASSPGQVKGAEAFF | TGCGCCAGCAGCCCAGGACAGGTAAAAGGAGCTGAAGCTTTCTTT
. | 13 | TRBJ1-2 | TRBV29-1 | . | CSVDRSSSYGYTF | TGCAGCGTTGATCGGTCCTCTTCCTATGGCTACACCTTC
. | 14 | TRBJ1-4 | TRBV25-1 | TRBD1 | CASSDRESNEKLFF | TGTGCCAGCTCAGACAGGGAGTCCAATGAAAAACTGTTTTTT
. | 14 | TRBJ2-7 | TRBV3-1/TRBV3-2 | . | CASSQERRALEQYF | TGTGCCAGCAGCCAAGAAAGGCGGGCGCTCGAGCAGTACTTC
. | 15 | TRBJ2-1 | TRBV29-1 | TRBD2 | CSVDGSAGVQYEQFF | TGCAGCGTTGATGGGTCCGCGGGAGTACAATATGAGCAGTTCTTC
. | 13 | TRBJ2-7 | TRBV14 | . | CASSQPAGVEQYF | TGTGCCAGCAGCCAACCCGCAGGGGTCGAGCAGTACTTC
. | 15 | TRBJ1-2 | TRBV2 | TRBD1 | CASSEWGQGNYGYTF | TGTGCCAGCAGTGAATGGGGACAGGGAAACTATGGCTACACCTTC
. | 13 | TRBJ2-5 | TRBV19 | . | CASSREKRTAQYF | TGTGCCAGTAGTAGGGAAAAAAGGACGGCCCAGTACTTC
. | 15 | TRBJ2-2 | TRBV5-6 | . | CASSFFSMGTGELFF | TGTGCCAGCAGCTTTTTCTCTATGGGCACCGGGGAGCTGTTTTTT
. | 13 | TRBJ2-3 | TRBV6-5 | . | CASSRRQLDTQYF | TGTGCCAGCAGTCGCCGACAGTTAGATACGCAGTATTTT
. | 14 | TRBJ2-3 | TRBV11-2 | . | CASSFGGITDTQYF | TGTGCCAGCAGCTTTGGGGGAATCACAGATACGCAGTATTTT
. | 16 | TRBJ1-4 | TRBV19 | TRBD1 | CASSSPDGTGAAKLFF | TGTGCCAGTAGTTCACCCGATGGGACAGGGGCGGCAAAACTGTTTTTT
. | 14 | TRBJ2-3 | TRBV9 | . | CASSVGASRDTQYF | TGTGCCAGCAGCGTAGGGGCTAGCAGAGATACGCAGTATTTT
. | 16 | TRBJ2-2 | TRBV18 | TRBD1 | CASFAGTALNTGELFF | TGTGCCAGCTTCGCCGGGACAGCGTTGAACACCGGGGAGCTGTTTTTT
. | 14 | TRBJ2-5 | TRBV7-3 | . | CASSLDSNVETQYF | TGTGCCAGCAGCTTAGATTCAAATGTGGAGACCCAGTACTTC
. | 15 | TRBJ2-3 | TRBV2 | . | CASSDRGQNTDTQYF | TGTGCCAGCAGTGATCGCGGACAGAACACAGATACGCAGTATTTT
. | 14 | TRBJ1-6 | TRBV5-1 | TRBD1 | CASSQGANNSPLHF | TGCGCCAGCAGCCAGGGGGCAAATAATTCACCCCTCCACTTT
few | 15 | TRBJ1-2 | TRBV29-1 | TRBD1 | CSVEKDREWGYGYTF | TGCAGCGTTGAAAAGGACAGGGAGTGGGGTTATGGCTACACCTTC